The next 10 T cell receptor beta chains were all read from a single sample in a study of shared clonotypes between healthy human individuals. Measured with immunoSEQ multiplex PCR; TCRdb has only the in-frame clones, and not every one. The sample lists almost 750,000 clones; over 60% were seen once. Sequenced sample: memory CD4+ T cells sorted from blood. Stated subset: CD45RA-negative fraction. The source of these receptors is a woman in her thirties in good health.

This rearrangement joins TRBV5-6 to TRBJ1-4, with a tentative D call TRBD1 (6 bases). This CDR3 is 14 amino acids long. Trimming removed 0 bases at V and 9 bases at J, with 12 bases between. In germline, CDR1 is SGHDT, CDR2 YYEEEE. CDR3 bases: TGTGCCAGCAGCTTGGCCCAGGGGTTCCAAAAACTGTTTTTT. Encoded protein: CASSLAQGFQKLFF.

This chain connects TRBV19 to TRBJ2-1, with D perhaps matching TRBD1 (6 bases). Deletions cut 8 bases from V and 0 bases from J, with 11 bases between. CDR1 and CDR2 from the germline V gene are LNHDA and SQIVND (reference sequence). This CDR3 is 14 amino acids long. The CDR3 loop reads CASRARGSYNEQFF. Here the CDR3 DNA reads TGTGCCAGTCGAGCCAGGGGCTCCTACAATGAGCAGTTCTTC.

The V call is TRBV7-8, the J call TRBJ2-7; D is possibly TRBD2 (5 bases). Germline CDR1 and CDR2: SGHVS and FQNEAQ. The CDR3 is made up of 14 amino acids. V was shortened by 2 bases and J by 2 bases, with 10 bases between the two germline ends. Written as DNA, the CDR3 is TGTGCCAGCAGCTTAACCGACGGGACCTACGAGCAGTACTTC. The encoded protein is CASSLTDGTYEQYF.

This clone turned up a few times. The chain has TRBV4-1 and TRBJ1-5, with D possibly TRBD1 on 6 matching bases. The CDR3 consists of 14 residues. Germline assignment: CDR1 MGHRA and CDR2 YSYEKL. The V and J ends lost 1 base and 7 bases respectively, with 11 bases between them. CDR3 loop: CASSQVGGGQPQHF. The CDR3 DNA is TGCGCCAGCAGCCAAGTCGGGGGCGGGCAGCCCCAGCATTTT.

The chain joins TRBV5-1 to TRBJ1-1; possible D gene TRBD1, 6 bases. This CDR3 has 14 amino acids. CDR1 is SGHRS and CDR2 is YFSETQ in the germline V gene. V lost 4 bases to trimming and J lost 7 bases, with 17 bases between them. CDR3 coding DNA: TGCGCCAGCAGCACGCGCGGGGGCACGGTTGAAGCTTTCTTT. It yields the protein CASSTRGGTVEAFF.

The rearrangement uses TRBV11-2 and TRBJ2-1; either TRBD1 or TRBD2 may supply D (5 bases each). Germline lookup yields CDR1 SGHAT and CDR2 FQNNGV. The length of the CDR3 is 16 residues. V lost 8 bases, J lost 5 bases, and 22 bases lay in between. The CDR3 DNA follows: TGTGCCAGCCGACCCGCCGGGACCCTAAAGCACAATGAGCAGTTCTTC. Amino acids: CASRPAGTLKHNEQFF. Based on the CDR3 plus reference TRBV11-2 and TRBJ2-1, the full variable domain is EAGVAQSPRYKIIEKRQSVAFWCNPISGHATLYWYQQILGQGPKLLIQFQNNGVVDDSQLPKDRFSAERLKGVDSTLKIQPAKLEDSAVYLCASRPAGTLKHNEQFFGPGTRLTVL.

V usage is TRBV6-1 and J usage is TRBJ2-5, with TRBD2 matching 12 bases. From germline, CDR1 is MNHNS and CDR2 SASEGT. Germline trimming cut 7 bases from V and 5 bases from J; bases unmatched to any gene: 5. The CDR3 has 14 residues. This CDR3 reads CASKPGTSGETQYF. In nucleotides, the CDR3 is TGTGCCAGCAAACCCGGGACTAGCGGGGAGACCCAGTACTTC.

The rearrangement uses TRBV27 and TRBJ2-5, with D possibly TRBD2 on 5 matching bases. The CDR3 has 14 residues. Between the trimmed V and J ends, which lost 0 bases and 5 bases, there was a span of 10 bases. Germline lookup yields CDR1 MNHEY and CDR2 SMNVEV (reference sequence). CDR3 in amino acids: CASSLSGSWETQYF. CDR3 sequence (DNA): TGTGCCAGCAGTTTATCGGGGAGTTGGGAGACCCAGTACTTC.

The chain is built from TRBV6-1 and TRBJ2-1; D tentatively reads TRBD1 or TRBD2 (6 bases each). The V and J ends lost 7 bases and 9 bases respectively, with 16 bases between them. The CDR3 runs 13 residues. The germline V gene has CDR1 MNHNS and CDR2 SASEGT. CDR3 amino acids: CASKIQRGVEQFF. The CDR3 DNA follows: TGTGCCAGCAAAATACAAAGGGGGGTTGAGCAGTTCTTC.

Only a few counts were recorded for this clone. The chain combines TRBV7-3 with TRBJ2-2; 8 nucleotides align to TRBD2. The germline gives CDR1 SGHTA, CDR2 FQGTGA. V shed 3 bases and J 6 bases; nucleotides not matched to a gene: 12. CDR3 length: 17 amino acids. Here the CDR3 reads CASSFGVAGPLSGELFF. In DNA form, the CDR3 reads TGTGCCAGCAGCTTCGGGGTAGCGGGGCCTTTATCCGGGGAGCTGTTTTTT.